The clone carrying this T cell receptor beta chain occurred many times. What it binds is unknown. The data derive from a study of breast tumors, draining lymph nodes, adjacent tissues. Study results and limitations: Luminal-like breast cancer showed significantly greater tumor-nontumor repertoire similarity than basal-like breast cancer did.

Breast cancer patients provided tissue from their axillary draining lymph nodes. Germline CDR1 and CDR2: DFQATT and SNEGSKA (reference sequence). The CDR3 length is 15 residues. V was trimmed by 0 bases and J by 0 bases, leaving 6 bases between them. TCRdb used MiXCR to reprocess the multiplex PCR reads, holding one entry per CDR3 protein. The table lists around 230,000 distinct CDR3 sequences, about 30% of them singletons. The sequenced material came from axillary lymph node tissue. The receptor was derived from a female donor with breast cancer. Some clones in this sample may be carry-over from other donors' samples. The V call is TRBV20-1, the J call TRBJ1-6; no definite D call. DNA of the CDR3: TGCAGTGCTAGAGACACCAGCTCCTATAATTCACCCCTCCACTTT. Translating gives CSARDTSSYNSPLHF.